The 15 T cell receptor beta chains below come from one sample, sequenced in a study of CD8 T cells in Susac syndrome. Random hexamers served to reverse transcribe about 0.45 to 1 ug RNA. TCRdb reprocessed the immunoSEQ multiplex PCR reads with MiXCR, giving one entry per CDR3 protein. The sample has 70,000 to 85,000 distinct CDR3 sequences, 95% to 97% seen once. Sequenced sample: CD8+ T cells from PBMCs. These receptors were obtained from a human donor with Susac syndrome.

J is TRBJ2-7 and V is TRBV30; weak D call: TRBD1 (6 bases). CDR3 length equals 11 residues. Germline lookup yields CDR1 GTSNPN and CDR2 SVGIG (reference sequence). V was cut by 8 bases and J by 3 bases, with 11 bases left in between. This chain's CDR3 is CAASGDYEQYF. The DNA of the CDR3 is TGTGCCGCCTCAGGGGACTACGAGCAGTACTTC.

The CDR3, as DNA: TGTGCCAGCAGCCAAGGATGGAGGATTGTAAAAGAGACCCAGTACTTC. It specifies CASSQGWRIVKETQYF. The chain recombines TRBV3-1 with TRBJ2-5, with D possibly matching TRBD2 (5 bases). Trimming shortened V by 1 base and J by 3 bases, and 15 bases separated the two germline ends. The CDR3 has 16 amino acids. Looked up from germline, CDR1 is LGHDT and CDR2 is YNNKEL (reference sequence).

The chain has TRBV19 and TRBJ1-1; 9 bases match TRBD1. This CDR3 spans 14 amino acids. Germline loops: CDR1 LNHDA, CDR2 SQIVND (reference sequence). V lost 6 bases and J lost 4; bases outside the gene matches: 6. The CDR3 DNA reads TGTGCCAGTAGCGCGACAGGGGGTGGCACTGAAGCTTTCTTT. It codes for CASSATGGGTEAFF. Full variable domain (remainder filled in from reference TRBV19 and TRBJ1-1): DGGITQSPKYLFRKEGQNVTLSCEQNLNHDAMYWYRQDPGQGLRLIYYSQIVNDFQKGDIAEGYSVSREKKESFPLTVTSAQKNPTAFYLCASSATGGGTEAFFGQGTRLTVV.

CDR3 sequence reads: CASSEVQGQVYEQYF. The CDR3 DNA is TGTGCCAGCAGTGAGGTACAGGGGCAAGTCTACGAGCAGTACTTC. The chain uses TRBV2 and TRBJ2-7; 7 bases are a match to TRBD1. CDR3 length: 15 residues. Germline CDR1 is SNHLY and CDR2 is FYNNEI. V dropped 3 bases and J dropped 3; count of bases not matched to a gene: 8.

The chain carries TRBV21-1 and TRBJ2-7; TRBD2 is the table's D call, not checked against the DNA. TRBV21-1 is a documented pseudogene. The CDR3 consists of 15 residues. CDR3 protein: CASIESTGRVNEQYF. The CDR3 DNA sequence: TGTGCCAGCATCGAGTCGACCGGGAGGGTTAACGAGCAGTACTTC.

V gene TRBV9 combines with J gene TRBJ1-5, with D hard to call. The V end was cut by 3 bases, the J end by 2 bases, with 6 bases between. CDR1 is SGDLS, CDR2 YYNGEE, per germline. This CDR3 is built from 13 residues. Here the CDR3 DNA reads TGTGCCAGCAGCGACCGGGGCAATCAGCCCCAGCATTTT. Translated, it gives CASSDRGNQPQHF.

The chain is built from TRBV5-6 and TRBJ2-1; 7 bases fit TRBD2. Germline trimming cut 4 bases from V and 5 bases from J; bases unmatched to any gene: 9. This CDR3 has 15 amino acids. The V gene's germline CDR1 is SGHDT and CDR2 YYEEEE. CDR3 DNA: TGTGCCAGCAGCGGGGCGGGAGTTGGAGACAATGAGCAGTTCTTC. Protein product: CASSGAGVGDNEQFF. Using reference TRBV5-6 and TRBJ2-1 for the parts outside the CDR3, the full variable domain is DAGVTQSPTHLIKTRGQQVTLRCSPKSGHDTVSWYQQALGQGPQFIFQYYEEEERQRGNFPDRFSGHQFPNYSSELNVNALLLGDSALYLCASSGAGVGDNEQFFGPGTRLTVL.

The chain combines TRBV28 with TRBJ2-2; D is ambiguous. The CDR3 runs 12 residues. Trimming cost V 5 bases and J 8 bases, with 9 bases left between them. The V gene's germline CDR1 is MDHEN and CDR2 SYDVKM. DNA of the CDR3: TGTGCCAGCAGTCCCCCCGGGGGGGAGCTGTTTTTT. Translating it yields CASSPPGGELFF. The full variable domain, its missing parts supplied by reference TRBV28 and TRBJ2-2, is DVKVTQSSRYLVKRTGEKVFLECVQDMDHENMFWYRQDPGLGLRLIYFSYDVKMKEKGDIPEGYSVSREKKERFSLILESASTNQTSMYLCASSPPGGELFFGEGSRLTVL.

CDR3 loop: CSVEGGAQHLGTEAFF. CDR3 coding DNA: TGCAGCGTTGAGGGGGGGGCGCAACACCTAGGTACTGAAGCTTTCTTT. V is TRBV29-1 and J is TRBJ1-1, with D perhaps TRBD1 (6 bases). The CDR3 is 16 amino acids. The V gene's germline CDR1 is SQVTM and CDR2 ANQGSEA. V gave up 3 bases and J gave up 5 bases, with 22 bases separating them.

V and J are TRBV29-1 and TRBJ1-1; D remains ambiguous. Germline CDR1 reads SQVTM; CDR2 reads ANQGSEA. The CDR3 spans 13 residues. Trimming left V 4 bases short and J 0 bases short, with 9 bases between. CDR3 sequence (DNA): TGCAGCGTTGTCTCAGTTATGAACACTGAAGCTTTCTTT. Encoded protein: CSVVSVMNTEAFF.

The chain uses TRBV3-1 and TRBJ1-2, with no clear D. V was cut by 6 bases and J by 8 bases, with 22 bases left in between. Per the germline V gene, CDR1 is LGHDT and CDR2 is YNNKEL (reference sequence). This CDR3 is 15 amino acids long. In DNA form, the CDR3 reads TGTGCCAGCAGTCAAACGTCAGAGGCCCTGTGGGGCTACACCTTC. It specifies CASSQTSEALWGYTF.

The CDR3 coding sequence is TGCAGTGCTAGAGAAACGACTAGCGGGAGGGCCGAGCAGTACTTC. This sequence encodes CSARETTSGRAEQYF. The chain combines TRBV20-1 with TRBJ2-7; 14 bases line up with TRBD2. This CDR3 contains 15 residues. The germline gives CDR1 DFQATT, CDR2 SNEGSKA (reference sequence). V was clipped by 0 bases and J by 6 bases; unmatched bases: 4.

The chain uses TRBV27 and TRBJ2-2; possibly TRBD2 for D (6 bases). CDR1 MNHEY and CDR2 SMNVEV come from the germline V gene (reference sequence). V lost 2 bases and J lost 5, with 15 bases in between. The CDR3 loop spans 16 amino acids. The CDR3 DNA reads TGTGCCAGCAGTTTAGCAGGGAGGACTATGACCGGGGAGCTGTTTTTT. This translates into CASSLAGRTMTGELFF.

CDR3 DNA: TGTGCCACCAGTGATAGTACAACAGGGGGCGAGCAGTACTTC. It translates to CATSDSTTGGEQYF. The rearrangement links TRBV24-1 to TRBJ2-7, with TRBD1 matching 8 bases. The CDR3 runs 14 residues. V dropped 3 bases and J dropped 6; count of bases not matched to a gene: 6. The germline V gene encodes CDR1 KGHDR and CDR2 SFDVKD.

The chain joins TRBV7-8 to TRBJ2-7; 14 bases are shared with TRBD2. Germline V gives CDR1 SGHVS, CDR2 FQNEAQ. The CDR3 is 16 residues long. Unmatched junction bases numbered 7, after V lost 5 bases and J lost 4 bases. CDR3 in DNA: TGTGCCAGCAGCCCTGGGACTAGCGGGAGTAAATACGAGCAGTACTTC. This codes for CASSPGTSGSKYEQYF.